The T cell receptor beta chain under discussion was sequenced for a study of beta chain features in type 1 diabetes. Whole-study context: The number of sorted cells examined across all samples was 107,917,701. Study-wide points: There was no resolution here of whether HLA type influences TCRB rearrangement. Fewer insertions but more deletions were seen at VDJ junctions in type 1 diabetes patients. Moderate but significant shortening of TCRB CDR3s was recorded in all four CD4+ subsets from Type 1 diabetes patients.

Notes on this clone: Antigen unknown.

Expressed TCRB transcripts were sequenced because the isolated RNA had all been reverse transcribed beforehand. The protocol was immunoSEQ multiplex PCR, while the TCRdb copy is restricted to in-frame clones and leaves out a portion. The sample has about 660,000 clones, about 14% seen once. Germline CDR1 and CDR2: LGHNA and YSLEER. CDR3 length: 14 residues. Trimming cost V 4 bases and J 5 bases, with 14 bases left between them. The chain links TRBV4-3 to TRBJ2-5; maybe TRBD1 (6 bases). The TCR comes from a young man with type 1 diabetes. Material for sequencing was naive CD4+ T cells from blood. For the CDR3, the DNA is TGCGCCAGCAGCCCGGGGACAACGGGGGAGACCCAGTACTTC. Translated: CASSPGTTGETQYF.